The entry below gives a single T cell receptor beta chain sequence along with its context. Its target is unknown. The sample is drawn from a study of T cell responses to AZD1222 COVID-19 vaccine. Study results and limitations: At 160-218 and 743-854, vaccine-associated CD4 TCRs were dominant, and they spanned spike. Donor demographics were predominantly white British with a female majority; clonal diversity may be underestimated. Sampling that yielded the repertoires occurred only after the peak T cell response.

V gave up 5 bases and J gave up 1 base; unmatched junction bases: 6. The V gene's germline CDR1 is KGHSH and CDR2 LQKENI. This CDR3 has 15 residues. Sequenced by immunoSEQ multiplex PCR; TCRdb stores in-frame clones only, minus some. Among more than 30,000 clones listed, approximately 90% were seen once. The V call is TRBV18, the J call TRBJ2-3, with 7 bases identical to TRBD1. This TCR was recovered from an adult who received the AZD1222 COVID-19 vaccine. This specimen consisted of peripheral blood, obtained 28 days after the second AZD1222 dose. The chain's CDR3 is CASSYRQGGTDTQYF. The CDR3 nucleotides read TGTGCCAGCTCATACCGACAGGGTGGCACAGATACGCAGTATTTT.